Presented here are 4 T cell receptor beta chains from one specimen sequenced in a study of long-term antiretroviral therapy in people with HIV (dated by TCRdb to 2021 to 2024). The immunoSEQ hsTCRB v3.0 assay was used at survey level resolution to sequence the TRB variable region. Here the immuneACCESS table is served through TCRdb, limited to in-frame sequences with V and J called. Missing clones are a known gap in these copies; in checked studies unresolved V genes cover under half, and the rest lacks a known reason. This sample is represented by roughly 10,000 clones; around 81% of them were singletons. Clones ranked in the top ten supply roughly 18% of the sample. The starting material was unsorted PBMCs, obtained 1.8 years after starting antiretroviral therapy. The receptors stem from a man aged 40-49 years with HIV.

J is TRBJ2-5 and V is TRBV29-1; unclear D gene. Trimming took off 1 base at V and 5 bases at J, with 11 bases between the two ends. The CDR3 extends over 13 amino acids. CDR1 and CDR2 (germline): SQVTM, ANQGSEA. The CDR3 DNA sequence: TGCAGCGTTGAAGGGCTGACTGGGGAGACCCAGTACTTC. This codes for CSVEGLTGETQYF. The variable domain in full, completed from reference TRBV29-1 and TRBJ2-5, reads SAVISQKPSRDICQRGTSLTIQCQVDSQVTMMFWYRQQPGQSLTLIATANQGSEATYESGFVIDKFPISRPNLTFSTLTVSNMSPEDSSIYLCSVEGLTGETQYFGPGTRLLVL.

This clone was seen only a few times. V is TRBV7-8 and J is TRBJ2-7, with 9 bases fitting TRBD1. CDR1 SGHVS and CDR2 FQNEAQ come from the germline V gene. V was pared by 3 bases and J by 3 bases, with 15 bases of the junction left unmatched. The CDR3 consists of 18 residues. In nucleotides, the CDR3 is TGTGCCAGCAGCTTCCGGGACAGGGTACTTTTCGGTGTCTACGAGCAGTACTTC. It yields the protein CASSFRDRVLFGVYEQYF.

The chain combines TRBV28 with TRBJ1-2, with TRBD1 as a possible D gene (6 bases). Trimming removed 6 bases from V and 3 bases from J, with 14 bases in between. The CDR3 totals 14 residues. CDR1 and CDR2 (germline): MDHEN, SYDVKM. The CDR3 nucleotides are TGTGCCAGCAGCACCGGGGGCCGTGACTATGGCTACACCTTC. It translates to CASSTGGRDYGYTF.

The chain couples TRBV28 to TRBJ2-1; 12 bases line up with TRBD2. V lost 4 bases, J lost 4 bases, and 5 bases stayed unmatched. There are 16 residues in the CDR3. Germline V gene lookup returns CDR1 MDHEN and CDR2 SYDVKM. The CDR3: CASSSLAGGPYNEQFF. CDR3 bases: TGTGCCAGCAGTTCTCTAGCGGGAGGGCCTTACAATGAGCAGTTCTTC.